Following are 13 T cell receptor beta chains from one sample sequenced in a study of blood T cell repertoires in COVID-19. Libraries were prepared by immunoSEQ multiplex PCR; TCRdb keeps only in-frame clonotypes and omits some of them. The sample lists fewer than 300,000 clones, about 90% occurring once. Sequencing input: peripheral blood. Receptor source: a person aged 18 to 35 with COVID-19, enrolled during active disease.

The count of this clone is one. The CDR3 region has the DNA TGTGCCAGCAGCGCGCGACTAGCGGGAAGCACCGGGGAGCTGTTTTTT. Translation: CASSARLAGSTGELFF. The V and J genes are TRBV9 and TRBJ2-2, with 11 nucleotides matching TRBD2. J lost 4 bases, V lost 3 bases, and 5 bases had no gene match. The CDR3 loop spans 16 amino acids. The germline V gene has CDR1 SGDLS and CDR2 YYNGEE.

The chain uses TRBV7-8 and TRBJ2-2, with D possibly TRBD2 on 5 matching bases. Germline CDR1 is SGHVS and CDR2 is FQNEAQ. The CDR3 has 14 amino acids. With 2 bases removed from V and 6 bases from J, the gap between germline ends came to 10 bases. This CDR3 reads CASSLSGFPGELFF. CDR3 nucleotides: TGTGCCAGCAGCTTATCGGGATTTCCCGGGGAGCTGTTTTTT.

The chain couples TRBV6-1 to TRBJ1-4; 9 positions agree with TRBD1. J was trimmed by 3 bases and V by 1 base; bases with no gene match: 6. The CDR3 consists of 17 residues. Germline lookup yields CDR1 MNHNS and CDR2 SASEGT. The CDR3 protein is CASSEVLGQGANEKLFF. CDR3 DNA: TGTGCCAGCAGTGAAGTCTTGGGACAGGGAGCTAATGAAAAACTGTTTTTT.

The genes are TRBV7-9 and TRBJ2-2; 8 bases line up with TRBD1. Germline trimming cut 1 base from V and 3 bases from J; bases unmatched to any gene: 4. The CDR3 totals 16 residues. In germline, CDR1 is SEHNR, CDR2 FQNEAQ (reference sequence). CDR3 nucleotides: TGTGCCAGCAGCTTAGATCAGGGGGCGTACACCGGGGAGCTGTTTTTT. Its protein is CASSLDQGAYTGELFF.

The rearrangement links TRBV25-1 to TRBJ1-1; D possibly corresponds to TRBD1 (5 bases). The CDR3 runs to 13 residues. The germline gives CDR1 MGHDK, CDR2 SYGVNS. V lost 4 bases and J lost 1, with 7 bases in between. The CDR3 DNA is TGTGCCAGCAGTGGACAGACGAACACTGAAGCTTTCTTT. Its protein is CASSGQTNTEAFF.

V is TRBV14 and J is TRBJ2-2; D gene uncertain. Germline values: CDR1 SGHDN, CDR2 FVKESK. Deletions cut 4 bases from V and 2 bases from J, with 11 bases between. The CDR3 runs 15 residues. CDR3 DNA sequence: TGTGCCAGCAGCCCTTCACAGAGAAACACCGGGGAGCTGTTTTTT. The encoded protein is CASSPSQRNTGELFF.

The chain uses TRBV18 and TRBJ2-2, with no clear D. The germline V gene encodes CDR1 KGHSH and CDR2 LQKENI. V dropped 3 bases and J dropped 5 bases, with 7 bases sitting between them. The CDR3 is 13 amino acids. The CDR3 here is CASSPSSTGELFF. For the CDR3, the DNA is TGTGCCAGCTCACCTTCGTCGACCGGGGAGCTGTTTTTT.

The CDR3 bases are TGTGCCAGCAGCCAAGAAGGGAACAGGGAAGAGACCCAGTACTTC. Its protein is CASSQEGNREETQYF. The chain carries TRBV14 and TRBJ2-5; possibly TRBD1 for D (6 bases). V lost 0 bases and J 3 bases, leaving 11 bases between the germline ends. CDR3 length equals 15 residues. The germline gives CDR1 SGHDN, CDR2 FVKESK.

This chain joins TRBV28 and TRBJ2-7; tentative D call: TRBD2 (6 bases). Trimming took 6 bases from V and 4 from J, leaving 19 bases between them. This CDR3 is 15 amino acids long. Germline CDR1 reads MDHEN; CDR2 reads SYDVKM. As DNA, the CDR3 is TGTGCCAGCAGCCCCCGGACGACCGGAGGGTACGAGCAGTACTTC. It encodes CASSPRTTGGYEQYF.

V gene TRBV7-8 combines with J gene TRBJ1-1; a possible D gene is TRBD1 (5 bases). The CDR3 consists of 15 residues. Trimming removed 5 bases from V and 0 bases from J, with 13 bases in between. Germline V gives CDR1 SGHVS, CDR2 FQNEAQ. The CDR3 sequence: CASSPRVGLNTEAFF. DNA of the CDR3: TGTGCCAGCAGCCCAAGGGTGGGGCTGAACACTGAAGCTTTCTTT.

The gene calls are TRBV7-3 and TRBJ2-1, with TRBD2 identical over 8 bases. Germline CDR1 is SGHTA and CDR2 is FQGTGA. The V segment lost 4 bases and the J segment 7 bases; nucleotides outside the gene matches: 9. The CDR3 extends over 15 amino acids. DNA for the CDR3: TGTGCCAGCAGCTCCCCAACGGGAGGGCAGAATGAGCAGTTCTTC. This codes for CASSSPTGGQNEQFF.

V gene TRBV5-1 combines with J gene TRBJ2-1; 10 bases are shared with TRBD2. Unmatched junction bases numbered 4, after V lost 5 bases and J lost 2 bases. Germline CDR1 SGHRS, CDR2 YFSETQ. This CDR3 contains 15 residues. As DNA, the CDR3 is TGCGCCAGCAGTACAGGACTAGCGGCCTACAATGAGCAGTTCTTC. It is translated as CASSTGLAAYNEQFF. Based on the CDR3 plus reference TRBV5-1 and TRBJ2-1, the full variable domain is KAGVTQTPRYLIKTRGQQVTLSCSPISGHRSVSWYQQTPGQGLQFLFEYFSETQRNKGNFPGRFSGRQFSNSRSEMNVSTLELGDSALYLCASSTGLAAYNEQFFGPGTRLTVL.

The chain joins TRBV7-2 to TRBJ2-2; 7 nucleotides agree with TRBD2. Germline V lookup: CDR1 SGHTA, CDR2 FQGNSA. The CDR3 runs to 15 residues. After removal of 5 bases from V and 1 base from J, the junction contained 4 bases not matched to a gene. CDR3 loop: CASSPQRENTGELFF. The CDR3 DNA reads TGTGCCAGCAGCCCCCAGCGGGAGAACACCGGGGAGCTGTTTTTT.